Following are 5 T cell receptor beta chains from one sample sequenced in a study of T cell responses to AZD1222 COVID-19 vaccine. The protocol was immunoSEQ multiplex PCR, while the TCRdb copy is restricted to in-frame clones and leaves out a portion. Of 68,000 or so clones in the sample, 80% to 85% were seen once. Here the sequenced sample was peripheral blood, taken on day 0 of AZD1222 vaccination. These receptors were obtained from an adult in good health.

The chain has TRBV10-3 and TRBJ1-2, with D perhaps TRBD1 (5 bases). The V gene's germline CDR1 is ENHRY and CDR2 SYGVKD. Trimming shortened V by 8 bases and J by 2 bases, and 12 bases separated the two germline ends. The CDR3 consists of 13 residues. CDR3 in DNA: TGTGCCATCGAAAGGGGCAGAAACTATGGCTACACCTTC. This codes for CAIERGRNYGYTF.

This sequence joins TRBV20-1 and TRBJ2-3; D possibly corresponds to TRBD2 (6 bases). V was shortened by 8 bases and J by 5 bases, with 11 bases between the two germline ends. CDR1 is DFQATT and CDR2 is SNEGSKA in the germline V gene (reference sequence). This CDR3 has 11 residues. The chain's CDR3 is CSPGSLDTQYF. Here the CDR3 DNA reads TGCAGTCCCGGGAGCCTAGATACGCAGTATTTT.

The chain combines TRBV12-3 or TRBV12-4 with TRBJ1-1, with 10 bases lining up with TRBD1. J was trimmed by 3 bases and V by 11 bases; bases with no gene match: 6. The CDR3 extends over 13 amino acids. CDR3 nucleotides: TGTGCCCAATTGGGGACAGGGGACACTGAAGCTTTCTTT. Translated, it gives CAQLGTGDTEAFF.

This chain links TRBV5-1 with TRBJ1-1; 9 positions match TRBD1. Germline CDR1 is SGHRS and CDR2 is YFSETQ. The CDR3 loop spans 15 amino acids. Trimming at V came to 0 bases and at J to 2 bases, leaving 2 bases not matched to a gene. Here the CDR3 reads CASSLGGQGNTEAFF. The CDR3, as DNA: TGCGCCAGCAGCTTGGGGGGACAGGGTAACACTGAAGCTTTCTTT.

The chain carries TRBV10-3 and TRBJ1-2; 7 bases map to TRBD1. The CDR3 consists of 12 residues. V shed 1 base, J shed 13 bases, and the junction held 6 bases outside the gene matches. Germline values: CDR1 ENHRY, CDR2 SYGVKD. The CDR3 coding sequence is TGTGCCATCAGTGAGTTCTCATGGGACAGCACCTTC. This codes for CAISEFSWDSTF.